This T cell receptor beta chain stems from a study of blood T cell repertoires in COVID-19. Study-level information: COVID-19 samples collected from the United States, Italy and Spain covered acute and convalescent phases. Sample material is recorded as cDNA or gDNA derived from T cells, B-cell-depleted T cells, or PBMCs.

Per the study methods: The assay estimated nucleated cells by amplifying reference gene primers. Some clones are missing from TCRdb's copy, which holds only in-frame ones; the method was immunoSEQ multiplex PCR. Clonal size and the V and J genes are those of that table, whereas D and trimming came from the DNA. The top ten clones hold about 2.1% of a sample with roughly 86,000 clones, about four fifths of them seen once. V lost 0 bases, J lost 11 bases, and 17 bases lay in between. CDR3 length: 14 amino acids. CDR1 SGHRS and CDR2 YFSETQ come from the germline V gene. This receptor was taken from a woman in her seventies with acute or convalescent COVID-19. Sequencing used peripheral blood. The gene calls are TRBV5-1 and TRBJ1-1; D is undetermined. CDR3 bases: TGCGCCAGCAGCTTGGAGGTGGAGGGTTCGTTGGCTTTCTTT. It encodes CASSLEVEGSLAFF.